One sample yielded the 17 T cell receptor beta chains listed below, sequenced in a study of blood T cell repertoires in COVID-19. Profiling relied on immunoSEQ multiplex PCR, and the TCRdb table lists in-frame clones only, not all of them. This table has roughly 260,000 clones, approximately 90% appearing once. The material sequenced was PBMCs or T cells enriched from blood (not recorded which). The receptors here all came from a woman aged 30 to 39 with acute COVID-19.

V gene TRBV30 combines with J gene TRBJ2-2; possibly TRBD2 for D (5 bases). CDR1 is GTSNPN, CDR2 SVGIG, per germline (reference sequence). The CDR3 is 15 amino acids. Trimming removed 2 bases at V and 5 bases at J, with 15 bases between. In DNA, the CDR3 is TGTGCCTGGAGTAGGCTAATCGGGGATACCGGGGAGCTGTTTTTT. It codes for CAWSRLIGDTGELFF.

V gene TRBV5-5 combines with J gene TRBJ1-5; D is undetermined. The CDR3 extends over 14 amino acids. V was cut by 0 bases and J by 5 bases, with 9 bases left in between. In germline, CDR1 is SGHKS, CDR2 YYEKEE (reference sequence). The CDR3 DNA is TGTGCCAGCAGCTTGGACGGGGTCCATCAGCCCCAGCATTTT. Its protein is CASSLDGVHQPQHF.

V is TRBV3-1 (or the pseudogene TRBV3-2) and J is TRBJ1-6, with D tentatively TRBD1 (5 bases). The V end lost 6 bases, the J end lost 5 bases, and 8 bases lay between the germline ends. This CDR3 comprises 13 residues. Per germline, CDR1 LGHDT and CDR2 YNNKEL (reference sequence). Written as DNA, the CDR3 is TGTGCCAGCAGGGACACCAATAATTCACCCCTCCACTTT. It specifies CASRDTNNSPLHF.

The J gene is TRBJ2-2, the V gene TRBV18, with D perhaps matching TRBD2 (5 bases). Trimming stripped 0 bases from V and 2 bases from J, with 13 bases between. The CDR3 is 17 residues long. Germline CDR1 reads KGHSH; CDR2 reads LQKENI. The CDR3 reads CASSPPPHSVNTGELFF. The CDR3 DNA follows: TGTGCCAGCTCACCACCCCCCCATAGCGTCAACACCGGGGAGCTGTTTTTT.

The rearrangement uses TRBV19 and TRBJ1-5; a weak D match, TRBD1 (6 bases). The ends were cut back, 6 bases at V and 4 bases at J, with 10 bases in the middle. The germline gives CDR1 LNHDA, CDR2 SQIVND (reference sequence). The CDR3 covers 13 residues. The CDR3 region has the DNA TGTGCCAGTAGAGGACAGCAAAATCAGCCCCAGCATTTT. Encoded protein: CASRGQQNQPQHF.

This clone was recorded once. The rearrangement uses TRBV29-1 and TRBJ1-2, with 7 bases identical to TRBD1. V lost 5 bases, J lost 5 bases, and 14 bases stayed unmatched. Germline CDR1 SQVTM, CDR2 ANQGSEA. The CDR3 is made up of 15 amino acids. The CDR3 nucleotides read TGCAGCGTTCTTTATCCGACAGGGACCCCTTATGGCTACACCTTC. This codes for CSVLYPTGTPYGYTF. Based on the CDR3 plus reference TRBV29-1 and TRBJ1-2, the full variable domain is SAVISQKPSRDICQRGTSLTIQCQVDSQVTMMFWYRQQPGQSLTLIATANQGSEATYESGFVIDKFPISRPNLTFSTLTVSNMSPEDSSIYLCSVLYPTGTPYGYTFGSGTRLTVV.

The chain links TRBV2 to TRBJ1-2; D might be TRBD1 (6 bases). Trimming stripped 4 bases from V and 6 bases from J, with 12 bases between. Germline V CDR1 and CDR2: SNHLY, FYNNEI. This CDR3 is 13 amino acids long. The CDR3 here is CASSVGGRNGYTF. In nucleotides, the CDR3 is TGTGCCAGCAGTGTCGGGGGGCGTAATGGCTACACCTTC.

CDR3 amino acids: CASSMGGLRSPLHF. The DNA of the CDR3 is TGTGCCAGCAGCATGGGGGGGCTACGGTCACCCCTCCACTTT. The V call is TRBV6-5, the J call TRBJ1-6, with D possibly being TRBD1 (6 bases). Germline CDR1 and CDR2: MNHEY and SVGAGI. V was pared by 6 bases and J by 10 bases, with 16 bases between. The CDR3 is made up of 14 amino acids.

The chain combines TRBV4-3 with TRBJ1-6; D is unresolved. The CDR3 is 15 residues long. Per the germline V gene, CDR1 is LGHNA and CDR2 is YSLEER. The germline V and J ends were trimmed by 1 base and 7 bases, with 11 bases remaining between them. CDR3 sequence (DNA): TGCGCCAGCAGCCAAGTTTACGGACTAAATTCACCCCTCCACTTT. This encodes CASSQVYGLNSPLHF.

This chain connects TRBV19 to TRBJ2-7, with 9 bases that match TRBD1. Trimming removed 7 bases from V and 2 bases from J; junction bases left unmatched: 6. The CDR3 loop spans 14 amino acids. The germline CDR1 and CDR2 sequences are LNHDA and SQIVND (reference sequence). CDR3 coding DNA: TGTGCCAGTACCTCCGGGACAGGGCCCTACGAGCAGTACTTC. Amino acids: CASTSGTGPYEQYF.

The V gene is TRBV19, the J gene TRBJ1-1; no reliable D call. CDR1 and CDR2 from the germline V gene are LNHDA and SQIVND (reference sequence). CDR3 size: 14 residues. The V and J ends lost 7 bases and 3 bases respectively, with 15 bases between them. The CDR3 coding sequence is TGTGCCAGTAAACCGACGGGAATGGACACTGAAGCTTTCTTT. Translating gives CASKPTGMDTEAFF.

The V gene is TRBV19, the J gene TRBJ1-6, with D tentatively TRBD1 (5 bases). The germline V gene encodes CDR1 LNHDA and CDR2 SQIVND (reference sequence). The CDR3 runs to 15 residues. Trimming pared 5 bases from V and 13 bases from J, leaving 21 bases between. The CDR3: CASSAPGGEQTPLHF. The CDR3 nucleotides read TGTGCCAGTAGTGCACCTGGGGGGGAGCAGACGCCCCTCCACTTT.

To note about this clone: Other DNA variants within this sample encode the same CDR3. This chain connects TRBV12-3 or TRBV12-4 to TRBJ1-4; possibly TRBD1 for D (5 bases). V lost 1 base, J lost 7 bases, and 7 bases lay in between. The CDR3 is 13 amino acids. The DNA of the CDR3 is TGTGCCAGCAGTTTAGGCCAGGGTGAAAAACTGTTTTTT. Protein product: CASSLGQGEKLFF.

The chain recombines TRBV7-2 with TRBJ2-2; tentative D call: TRBD2 (6 bases). CDR3 length: 16 amino acids. V was clipped by 4 bases and J by 1 base, with 13 bases between them. CDR1 and CDR2 from the germline V gene are SGHTA and FQGNSA. CDR3 bases: TGTGCCAGCAGCTCGTACTCCGGGGGGAACACCGGGGAGCTGTTTTTT. Translating it yields CASSSYSGGNTGELFF.

The chain links TRBV11-1 to TRBJ1-5; D is undetermined. This CDR3 spans 13 amino acids. Trimming shortened V by 5 bases and J by 6 bases, and 11 bases separated the two germline ends. Germline V gene data show CDR1 as SGHAT and CDR2 as FQDESV (reference sequence). The CDR3 nucleotides read TGTGCCAGCAGCCCCGGGGTATCTCAGCCCCAGCATTTT. Translated, it gives CASSPGVSQPQHF.

The gene calls are TRBV29-1 and TRBJ1-2; tentatively, D is TRBD1 (6 bases). V lost 0 bases and J 4 bases, leaving 6 bases between the germline ends. The length of the CDR3 is 12 residues. Germline lookup yields CDR1 SQVTM and CDR2 ANQGSEA. In nucleotides, the CDR3 is TGCAGCGTTGAAGAAGGGGGCTATGGCTACACCTTC. This encodes CSVEEGGYGYTF.

The chain combines TRBV7-6 with TRBJ2-7; no reliable D call. The CDR3 has 13 amino acids. Trimming removed 2 bases at V and 5 bases at J, with 10 bases between. Germline lookup yields CDR1 SGHVS and CDR2 FNYEAQ. Written as DNA, the CDR3 is TGTGCCAGCAGCTTACAATACCCGGACGAGCAGTACTTC. Amino acids: CASSLQYPDEQYF.